This is a list of T cell receptor beta chains from one sample in a study of T cell responses to AZD1222 COVID-19 vaccine. Here immunoSEQ multiplex PCR was the method, and the copy in TCRdb shows in-frame clones only, minus some. The table shows 120,000 or so clones, with 88% occurring only once. The input for sequencing was peripheral blood, taken on day 0 of AZD1222 vaccination. These receptors were obtained from an adult in good health. CDR3s include the opening cysteine and the closing phenylalanine or tryptophan. The D gene is left open where the match is weak.

CDR3 protein	D gene	V gene	J gene
CASSARGSNNSPLHF	-	TRBV6-6	TRBJ1-6
CSVEAGLNYEQYF	-	TRBV29-1	TRBJ2-7
CASSYVGNEQFF	-	TRBV7-8	TRBJ2-1
CASSFGQGWDEQYF	TRBD1	TRBV7-3	TRBJ2-7
CASSARTGNNSPLHF	TRBD1	TRBV9	TRBJ1-6
CATSTGNTEAFF	-	TRBV15	TRBJ1-1
CASSDRVLDEQYF	TRBD1	TRBV5-6	TRBJ2-7
CASSQGRGTSSYNEQFF	-	TRBV4-3	TRBJ2-1
CASSLAEGLNEKLFF	-	TRBV5-1	TRBJ1-4
CASSLFRGNDNQPQHF	-	TRBV27	TRBJ1-5
CASSSSKWRGGPPISEETQYF	TRBD2	TRBV5-1	TRBJ2-5
CASSFGLGTAGELFF	-	TRBV11-2	TRBJ2-2
CASSPLLGTGTTGELFF	TRBD1	TRBV7-9	TRBJ2-2
CASNSGTGGWGTQYF	TRBD1	TRBV2	TRBJ2-3
CASTAGLATNEKLFF	-	TRBV2	TRBJ1-4
CAGRLAGNTGELFF	TRBD2	TRBV6-5	TRBJ2-2
CASSLAAFPDTQYF	-	TRBV5-1	TRBJ2-3
CASRTGQGGTGELFF	TRBD1	TRBV2	TRBJ2-2
CASSPDSNSNQPQHF	-	TRBV18	TRBJ1-5
CSGGSSRYEQYF	-	TRBV29-1	TRBJ2-7
CASRGAGASNQPQHF	-	TRBV6-5	TRBJ1-5
CATSPGKYSNQPQHF	-	TRBV24-1	TRBJ1-5
CASSLDLLGSGANVLTF	-	TRBV11-2	TRBJ2-6
CASSVRSGSSYNEQFF	TRBD2	TRBV9	TRBJ2-1
CASSGELVGNTGELFF	-	TRBV9	TRBJ2-2
CASSHGDWDYEQYF	-	TRBV18	TRBJ2-7